The present T cell receptor beta chain was sequenced within a study of blood T cell repertoires in COVID-19. Study at large: PBMCs, B-cell-depleted T cells, or T cells were the source of the cDNA or gDNA that made up the material.

Before being deemed recovered, Cohort 3 donors had two negative PCRs, clearance, or symptom resolution. CDR3 length: 14 residues. Germline values: CDR1 SGHAT, CDR2 FQNNGV. V was shortened by 5 bases and J by 7 bases, with 14 bases between the two germline ends. Repertoires were generated with immunoSEQ multiplex PCR, while TCRdb's copy carries only in-frame clones and drops some. This sample has nearly 350,000 clones, with roughly 87% found just once. In this sample, this clone turned up a few times. This TCR was recovered from a woman in her twenties or thirties who had recovered from COVID-19. What was sequenced was PBMCs or T cells enriched from blood (not recorded which). The rearrangement joins TRBV11-2 to TRBJ2-2; D not resolved. CDR3 in amino acids: CASSQWRKDGELFF. Here the CDR3 DNA reads TGTGCCAGCAGCCAATGGAGAAAGGACGGGGAGCTGTTTTTT.